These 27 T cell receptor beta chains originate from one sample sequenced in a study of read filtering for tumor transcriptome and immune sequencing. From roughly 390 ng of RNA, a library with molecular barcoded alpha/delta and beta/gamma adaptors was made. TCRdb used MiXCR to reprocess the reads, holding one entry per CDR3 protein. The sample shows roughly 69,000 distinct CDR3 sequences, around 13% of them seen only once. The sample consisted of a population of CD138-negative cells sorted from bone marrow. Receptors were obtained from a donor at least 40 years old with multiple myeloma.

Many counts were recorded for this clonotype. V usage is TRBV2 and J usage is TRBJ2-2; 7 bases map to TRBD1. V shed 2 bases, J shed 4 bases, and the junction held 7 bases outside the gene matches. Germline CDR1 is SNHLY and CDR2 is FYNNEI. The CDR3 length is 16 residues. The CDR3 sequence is CASSERTGQITGELFF. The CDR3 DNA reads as TGTGCCAGCAGTGAACGTACGGGACAGATCACCGGGGAGCTGTTTTTT. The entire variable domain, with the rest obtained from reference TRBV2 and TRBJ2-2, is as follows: EPEVTQTPSHQVTQMGQEVILRCVPISNHLYFYWYRQILGQKVEFLVSFYNNEISEKSEIFDDQFSVERPDGSNFTLKIRSTKLEDSAMYFCASSERTGQITGELFFGEGSRLTVL.

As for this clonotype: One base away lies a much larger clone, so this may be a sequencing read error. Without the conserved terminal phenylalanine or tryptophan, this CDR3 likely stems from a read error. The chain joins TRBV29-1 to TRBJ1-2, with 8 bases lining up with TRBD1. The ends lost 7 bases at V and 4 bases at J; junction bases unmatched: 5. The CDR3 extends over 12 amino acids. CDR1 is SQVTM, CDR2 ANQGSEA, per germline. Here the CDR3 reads CSAADRGYGYTL. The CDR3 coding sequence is TGCAGCGCCGCCGACAGGGGCTATGGCTACACCCTC.

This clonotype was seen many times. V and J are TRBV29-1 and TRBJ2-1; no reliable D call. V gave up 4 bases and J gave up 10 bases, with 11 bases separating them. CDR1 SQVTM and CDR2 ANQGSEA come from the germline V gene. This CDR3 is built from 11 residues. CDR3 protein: CSVGLAWEQFF. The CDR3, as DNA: TGCAGCGTTGGACTGGCCTGGGAGCAGTTCTTC.

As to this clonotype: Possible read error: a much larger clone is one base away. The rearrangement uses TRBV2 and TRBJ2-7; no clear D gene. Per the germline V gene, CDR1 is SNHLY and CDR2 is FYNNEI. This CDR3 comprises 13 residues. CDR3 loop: CASTEMPDYEQYF. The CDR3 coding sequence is TGTGCCAGCACTGAAATGCCCGATTACGAGCAGTACTTC.

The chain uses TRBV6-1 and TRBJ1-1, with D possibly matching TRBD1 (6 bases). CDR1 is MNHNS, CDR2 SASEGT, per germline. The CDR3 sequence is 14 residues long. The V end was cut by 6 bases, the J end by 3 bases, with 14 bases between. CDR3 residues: CASRGRGRDTEAFF. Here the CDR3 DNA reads TGTGCCAGCAGAGGCAGGGGCAGGGACACTGAAGCTTTCTTT.

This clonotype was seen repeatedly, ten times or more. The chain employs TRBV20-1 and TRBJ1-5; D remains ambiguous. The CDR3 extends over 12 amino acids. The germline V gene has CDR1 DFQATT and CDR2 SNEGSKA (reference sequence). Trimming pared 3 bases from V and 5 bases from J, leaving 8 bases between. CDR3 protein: CSASSDDQPQHF. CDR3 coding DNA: TGCAGTGCTAGTAGCGACGATCAGCCCCAGCATTTT.

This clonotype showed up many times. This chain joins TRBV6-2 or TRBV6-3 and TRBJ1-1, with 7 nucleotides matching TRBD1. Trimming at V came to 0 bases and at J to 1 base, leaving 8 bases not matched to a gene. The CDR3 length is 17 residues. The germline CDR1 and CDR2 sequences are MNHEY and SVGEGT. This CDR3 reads CASSYSTTGAGNTEAFF. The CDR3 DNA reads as TGTGCCAGCAGTTACTCTACTACAGGGGCGGGGAACACTGAAGCTTTCTTT.

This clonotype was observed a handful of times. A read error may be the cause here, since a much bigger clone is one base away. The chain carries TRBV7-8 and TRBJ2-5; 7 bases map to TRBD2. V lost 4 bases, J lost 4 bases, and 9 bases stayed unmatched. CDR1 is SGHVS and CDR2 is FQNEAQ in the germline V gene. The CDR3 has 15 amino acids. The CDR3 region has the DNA TGTGCCAGCAGCTCGGGGCGGGGGAGGCGAGAGACCCAGTACTTC. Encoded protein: CASSSGRGRRETQYF. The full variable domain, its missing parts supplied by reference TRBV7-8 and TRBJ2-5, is GAGVSQSPRYKVAKRGQDVALRCDPISGHVSLFWYQQALGQGPEFLTYFQNEAQLDKSGLPSDRFFAERPEGSVSTLKIQRTQQEDSAVYLCASSSGRGRRETQYFGPGTRLLVL.

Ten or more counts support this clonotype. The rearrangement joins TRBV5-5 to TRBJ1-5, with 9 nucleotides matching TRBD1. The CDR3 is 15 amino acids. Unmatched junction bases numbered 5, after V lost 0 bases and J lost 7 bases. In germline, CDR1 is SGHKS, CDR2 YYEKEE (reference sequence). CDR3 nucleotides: TGTGCCAGCAGCTTGGGGACAGGGGATAGGCAGCCCCAGCATTTT. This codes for CASSLGTGDRQPQHF.

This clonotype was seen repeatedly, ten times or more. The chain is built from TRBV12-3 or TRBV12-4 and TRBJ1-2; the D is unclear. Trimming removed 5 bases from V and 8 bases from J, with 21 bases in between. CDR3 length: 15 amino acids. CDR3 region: CASSPRGSATSGYTF. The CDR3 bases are TGTGCCAGCAGTCCCAGAGGGTCGGCCACTAGCGGCTACACCTTC.

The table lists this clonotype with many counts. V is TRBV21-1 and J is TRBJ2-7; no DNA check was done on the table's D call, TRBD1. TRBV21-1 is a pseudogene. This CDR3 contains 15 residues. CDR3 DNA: TGTGCCAGCAGGGGGACGTCCCCCGGGACCTACGAGCAGTACTTC. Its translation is CASRGTSPGTYEQYF.

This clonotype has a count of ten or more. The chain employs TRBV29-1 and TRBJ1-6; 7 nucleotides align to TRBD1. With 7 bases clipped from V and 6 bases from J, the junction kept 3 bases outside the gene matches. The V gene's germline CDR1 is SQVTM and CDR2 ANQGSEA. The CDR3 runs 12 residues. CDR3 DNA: TGCAGCGCCCGGGACAGTAATTCACCCCTCCACTTT. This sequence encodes CSARDSNSPLHF.

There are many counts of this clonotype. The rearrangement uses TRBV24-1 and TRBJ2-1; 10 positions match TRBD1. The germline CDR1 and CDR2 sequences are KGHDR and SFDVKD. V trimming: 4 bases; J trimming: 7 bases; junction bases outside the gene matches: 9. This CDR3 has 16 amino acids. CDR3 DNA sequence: TGTGCCACCAGTGAACAGACCGGGACAGGGGTTAATGAGCAGTTCTTC. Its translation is CATSEQTGTGVNEQFF.

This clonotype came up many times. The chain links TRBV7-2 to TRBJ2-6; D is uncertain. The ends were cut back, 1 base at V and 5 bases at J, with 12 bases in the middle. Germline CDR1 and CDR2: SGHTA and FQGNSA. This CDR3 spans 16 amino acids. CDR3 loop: CASSLGSTAWANVLTF. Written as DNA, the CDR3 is TGTGCCAGCAGCTTAGGTTCGACGGCCTGGGCCAACGTCCTGACTTTC.

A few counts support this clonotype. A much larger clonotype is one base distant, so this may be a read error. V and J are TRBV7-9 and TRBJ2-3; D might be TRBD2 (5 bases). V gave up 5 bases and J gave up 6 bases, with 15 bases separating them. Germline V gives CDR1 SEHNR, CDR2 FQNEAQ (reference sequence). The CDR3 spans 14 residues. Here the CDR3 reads CASSPPGIQDTQYF. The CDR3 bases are TGTGCCAGCAGCCCACCCGGGATTCAGGATACGCAGTATTTT.

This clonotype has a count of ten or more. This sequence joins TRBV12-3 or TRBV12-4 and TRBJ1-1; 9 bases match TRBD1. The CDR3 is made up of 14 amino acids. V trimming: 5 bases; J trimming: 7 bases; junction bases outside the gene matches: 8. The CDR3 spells CASSVGQGEGEAFF. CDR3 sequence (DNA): TGTGCCAGCAGTGTGGGACAGGGAGAGGGTGAAGCTTTCTTT.

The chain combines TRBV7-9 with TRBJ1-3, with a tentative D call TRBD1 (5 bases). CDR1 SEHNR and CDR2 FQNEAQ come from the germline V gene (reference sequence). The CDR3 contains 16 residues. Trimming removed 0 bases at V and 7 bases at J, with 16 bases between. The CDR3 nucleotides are TGTGCCAGCAGCTTAGCCAAAGGCCTCCAGGGCAACACCATATATTTT. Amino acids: CASSLAKGLQGNTIYF.

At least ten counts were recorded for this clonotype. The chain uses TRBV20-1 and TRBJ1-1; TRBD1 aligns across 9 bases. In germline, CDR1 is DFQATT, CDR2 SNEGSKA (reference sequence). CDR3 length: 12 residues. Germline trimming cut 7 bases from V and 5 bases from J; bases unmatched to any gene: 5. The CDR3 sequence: CSGTGQGTEAFF. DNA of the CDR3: TGCAGTGGGACGGGACAGGGAACTGAAGCTTTCTTT.

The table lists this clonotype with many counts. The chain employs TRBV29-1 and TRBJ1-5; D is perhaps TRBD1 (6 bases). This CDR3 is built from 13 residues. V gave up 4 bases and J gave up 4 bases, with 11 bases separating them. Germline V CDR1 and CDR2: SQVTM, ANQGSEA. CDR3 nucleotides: TGCAGCGTTGCCGAGCAGGGGAATCAGCCCCAGCATTTT. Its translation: CSVAEQGNQPQHF.

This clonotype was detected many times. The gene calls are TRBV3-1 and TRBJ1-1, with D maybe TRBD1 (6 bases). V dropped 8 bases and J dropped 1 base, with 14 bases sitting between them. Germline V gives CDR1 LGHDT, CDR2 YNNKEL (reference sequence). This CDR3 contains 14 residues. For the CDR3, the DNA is TGTGCCAGCGCGTCCGCAGGGGAGAACACTGAAGCTTTCTTT. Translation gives CASASAGENTEAFF.

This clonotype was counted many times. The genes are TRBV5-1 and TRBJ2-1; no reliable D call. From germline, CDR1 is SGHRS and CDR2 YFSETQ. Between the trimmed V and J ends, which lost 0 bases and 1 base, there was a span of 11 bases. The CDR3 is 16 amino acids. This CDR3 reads CASSLEPSLSYNEQFF. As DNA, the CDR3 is TGCGCCAGCAGCTTGGAACCCTCACTATCCTACAATGAGCAGTTCTTC.

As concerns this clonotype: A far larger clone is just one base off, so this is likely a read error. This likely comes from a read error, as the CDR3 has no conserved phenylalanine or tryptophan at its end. Here the CDR3 DNA reads TGTGCCAGCAGCCCAGCGGGAAGGTCCTACAATGAGCAGTTCCTC. This sequence encodes CASSPAGRSYNEQFL. V gene TRBV7-9 combines with J gene TRBJ2-1, with 7 bases matching TRBD2. The CDR3 covers 15 residues. Germline V lookup: CDR1 SEHNR, CDR2 FQNEAQ (reference sequence). V was pared by 5 bases and J by 1 base, with 5 bases of the junction left unmatched.

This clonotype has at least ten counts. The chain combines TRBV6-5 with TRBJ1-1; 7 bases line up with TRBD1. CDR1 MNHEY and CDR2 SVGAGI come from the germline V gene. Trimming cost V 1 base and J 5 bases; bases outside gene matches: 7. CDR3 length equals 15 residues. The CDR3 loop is CASSYYRTGGTEAFF. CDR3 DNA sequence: TGTGCCAGCAGTTACTACCGGACAGGCGGGACTGAAGCTTTCTTT.

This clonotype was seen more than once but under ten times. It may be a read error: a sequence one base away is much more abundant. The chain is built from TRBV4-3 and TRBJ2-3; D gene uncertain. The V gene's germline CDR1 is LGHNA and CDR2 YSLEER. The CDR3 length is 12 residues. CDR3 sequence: CAGSQGMGTQYF. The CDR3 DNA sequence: TGCGCCGGCAGCCAAGGAATGGGTACGCAGTATTTT.

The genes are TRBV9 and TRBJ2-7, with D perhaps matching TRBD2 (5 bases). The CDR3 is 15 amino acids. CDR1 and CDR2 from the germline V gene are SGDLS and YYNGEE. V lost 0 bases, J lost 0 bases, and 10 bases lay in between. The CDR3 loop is CASSVAPGNSYEQYF. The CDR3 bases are TGTGCCAGCAGCGTAGCCCCCGGGAACTCCTACGAGCAGTACTTC.

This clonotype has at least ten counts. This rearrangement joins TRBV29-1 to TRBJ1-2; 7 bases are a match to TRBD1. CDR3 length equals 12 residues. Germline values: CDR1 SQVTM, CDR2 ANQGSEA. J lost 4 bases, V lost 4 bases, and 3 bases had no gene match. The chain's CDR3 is CSVGDSSYGYTF. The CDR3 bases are TGCAGCGTTGGGGACAGTTCCTATGGCTACACCTTC.

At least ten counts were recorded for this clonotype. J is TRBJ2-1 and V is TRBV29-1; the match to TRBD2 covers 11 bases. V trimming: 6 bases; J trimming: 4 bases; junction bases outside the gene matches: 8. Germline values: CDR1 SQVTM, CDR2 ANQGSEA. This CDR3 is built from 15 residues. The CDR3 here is CSVDSGRALYNEQFF. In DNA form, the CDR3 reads TGCAGCGTAGATAGCGGGAGGGCCCTTTACAATGAGCAGTTCTTC.